Detailed here is one T cell receptor (beta chain). Its cognate antigen has yet to be identified. Base qualities are not provided; no much larger clone lies one nucleotide away. The source of the sample is a study of control samples from healthy donors and cancer patients (dated by TCRdb to the early 2020s). The library relied on the immunoSEQ multiplex PCR assay. TCRdb holds this immuneACCESS table with in-frame rearrangements only. Some clones are missing; in checked studies, unresolved V genes explain under half, and the rest has no known cause. This sample holds 150,000 to 200,000 clones; 70% to 90% were observed only once. The ten largest clones represent 12% of the sample. Looking up the germline V gene yields CDR1 SGHRS and CDR2 YFSETQ. From the cysteine up to the phenylalanine, the CDR3 has a length of 15 residues. Only the CDR3 DNA stays, 45 bases, in frame from base 1. V and J are truncated by 0 bases and 2 bases respectively, leaving an intervening sequence of 9 bases.

Input material: blood. This TCR was recovered from a young man in good health. The sequence is built from TRBV5-1 and TRBJ2-1; 5 matching bases give a weak D call of TRBD1. The CDR3 protein sequence reads: CASSLDETAYNEQFF. The DNA sequence is given as TGCGCCAGCAGCTTGGACGAGACAGCCTACAATGAGCAGTTCTTC.